This T cell receptor (beta chain) was documented in a study of molecular identifiers for immune sequencing clone quantification (dated by TCRdb to 2017 to 2018). The study in broad terms: In a replicate experiment, RNA from roughly 21,000 or 96,000 naive CD8 T cells was split into five aliquots, four of which were sequenced. The study was a methods study using CD8 T cells to benchmark molecular-identifier clustering-based TCR repertoire sequencing (MIDCIRS) and TCR RNA copy counting. Results and caveats for the whole study, not just this receptor: Spiked-in Jurkat TCR RNA equal to a single cell's worth was reported to be detectable even within 1,100,000 naive CD8 T cells. Naive libraries contained spiked-in Jurkat TCR RNA (roughly 10 copies' worth), which is not part of the donor repertoire. Modeling gave about 3.2 recovered TCR RNA copies per cell versus about 10 by digital PCR, implying approximately 32% capture efficiency. Clones above 20 RNA copies held over 98% of molecules in CMV-specific effector cells but under 1% in naive cells. When barcode sub-clustering was omitted, TCR diversity was inflated by chimeric consensus sequences, with chimeras reaching as high as 47%. Highly expanded clone sizes could be underestimated because identical TCR molecules may share a barcode.

To prepare the library, PCR was applied. Sequencing took place on an Illumina HiSeq 4000. Preparation of bulk TCR libraries followed a previously described approach, with the TCR primers listed in Table S5. The Qiagen AllPrep DNA/RNA kit was used to purify total RNA. Reads from multiple sequencing runs of the same library were pooled before analysis. Per the source publication's procedure: Reads were retained only if an exact TCR constant sequence was present, and the retained reads were trimmed to 150 nt and grouped according to their 12-nt molecular barcodes. Reads within each barcode group were sub-clustered using a 15% Levenshtein threshold, and quality-weighted consensus sequences were constructed for each RNA molecule. Non-functional sequences were excluded, and lower-count sequences lying one edit away from another sequence were also excluded. On the basis of fitting two negative binomial distributions, barcode sub-clusters with fewer than 20% of the maximum read count were discarded. TCRdb itself trimmed the public reads at Q25 with fastp, ran MiXCR and retained productive beta chains. Each entry is one CDR3 protein sequence, shown with its most common DNA and genes. Clone size and V and J calls follow TCRdb, not the original study. Counted in this sample were 8,500 to 11,000 distinct CDR3 sequences; 15% to 20% of them appeared once. Of the sample, around 2% is held by the ten largest clones.

Only one count was recorded for this clonotype. There is no known antigen for this receptor. Per-base qualities were not stored, and no clone one base away is much larger. Evidence from a single read is weak. Libraries of naive CD8 T cells were built from anywhere between about 19,000 and 1,100,000 sorted cells, with 10%, 30% or 50% of the purified RNA used. Naive CD8 T cells, defined as CD8+CD4-CCR7+CD45RA+, were FACS-sorted into RLT Plus buffer on a BD FACSAria II. To test detection sensitivity, Jurkat RNA equal to around 11 TCR copies was added to samples of roughly 19,000-1,100,000 naive CD8 T cells. Enrichment of CD8 T cells was done with RosetteSep CD8+ T Cell Enrichment Cocktail plus Ficoll-Paque, and ACK red cell lysis came afterward. The cysteine opens and the phenylalanine closes a CDR3 of 16 amino acids. Of the read, only the CDR3 DNA is kept; its 48 bases are in frame from base 1. Trimming accounts for 6 bases at V and 5 bases at J, while the number of junction bases matched to no gene is 9. CDR1 and CDR2 are read off the germline V gene as SGHTA and FQGNSA.

The sample taken for sequencing was naive CD8+ T cells from blood, with Jurkat cell RNA spiked in. The sample's cell subset or site label, decoded: FACS-sorted CD8+CD4-CCR7+CD45RA+ naive T cells. This clonotype was obtained from a human donor in good health. Some libraries in this study had Jurkat cell RNA spiked in. The chain is encoded by TRBV7-2 joined to TRBJ2-3; 12 central bases correspond to TRBD2. In nucleotides, the sequence is TGTGCCAGCAGTGCCAGCCTAGCGGGAGGGTTAGATACGCAGTATTTT. Its amino acids are CASSASLAGGLDTQYF.